Listed here are 2 T cell receptor beta chains from one sample, sequenced in a study of cytomegalovirus exposure and HLA in healthy donors. The PCR used 60 Vbeta and 13 Jbeta primers. The assay was immunoSEQ multiplex PCR, and TCRdb's table has in-frame clones only and misses some. The table has roughly 230,000 clones, roughly 78% seen once. The source material was PBMCs. All receptors come from a boy under 18 in good health and CMV-seronegative.

The chain uses TRBV28 and TRBJ2-7; possibly TRBD1 for D (6 bases). The CDR3 loop spans 15 amino acids. V lost 6 bases to trimming and J lost 3 bases, with 18 bases between them. The germline V gene encodes CDR1 MDHEN and CDR2 SYDVKM. This CDR3 is CASSQMDSSFYEQYF. For the CDR3, the DNA is TGTGCCAGCAGCCAAATGGACAGCTCATTCTACGAGCAGTACTTC.

This clone was seen more than once but under ten times. The J gene is TRBJ1-2, the V gene TRBV11-3; 8 bases agree with TRBD1. This CDR3 comprises 16 residues. The V gene end was trimmed by 1 base and the J gene end by 7 bases; junction bases not matched to a gene: 11. Germline V gene lookup returns CDR1 SGHNT and CDR2 YENEEA. This CDR3 is CASSLGGTGPTSGYTF. The CDR3 DNA reads TGTGCCAGCAGCTTAGGAGGGACAGGCCCCACTAGTGGCTACACCTTC.